This T cell receptor beta chain emerged from a study of cytomegalovirus exposure and HLA in healthy donors. General study points: Links to common viral pathogens appeared, in a later analysis, for several of the most significant clusters. Altogether, some 170 TCR beta chains were recorded as cytomegalovirus-associated. Association of roughly 17,000 TCR beta sequences with HLA alleles was found at 0.05 false discovery rate in a later analysis.

Turning to this clone: Its antigen is as yet unknown.

Both 60 Vbeta primers and 13 Jbeta primers went into the PCR. Here immunoSEQ multiplex PCR was the method, and the copy in TCRdb shows in-frame clones only, minus some. The sample lists 150,000 to 250,000 clones, 65% to 90% seen once, with approximately 2.1% in the top ten. The CDR3 runs 13 residues. J gave up 6 bases and V 8 bases, and 4 bases lay outside the gene matches. Germline V lookup: CDR1 MNHNY, CDR2 SVGAGI (reference sequence). Source material: PBMCs. This TCR derives from a woman aged 45-60 years in good health and CMV-seronegative. The gene calls are TRBV6-6 and TRBJ1-6; 7 bases match TRBD1. The CDR3 here is CASERDSNSPLHF. Here the CDR3 DNA reads TGTGCCAGCGAGAGGGACAGTAATTCACCCCTCCACTTT.